These T cell receptor beta chains were read from a single sample in a study of blood T cell repertoires in COVID-19. The protocol was immunoSEQ multiplex PCR, while the TCRdb copy is restricted to in-frame clones and leaves out a portion. Among 120,000 or so clones listed, 86% were seen once. Sequencing was done on a sample of peripheral blood. Receptors originate from a man between 65 and 85 years old who had recovered from COVID-19. Each CDR3 is given without its conserved first and last residue.

TRBV4-1	TRBJ1-2	ASSQNRQGNGYT
TRBV19	TRBJ2-5	ASSMIQGRGETQY
TRBV19	TRBJ1-1	ASSTGGQGRGTEAF
TRBV3-1/TRBV3-2	TRBJ1-2	ASSSAVFYGYT
TRBV28	TRBJ1-3	ASETFGPEGVAGNTIY
TRBV5-4	TRBJ2-7	ASSFTDSYEQY
TRBV5-4	TRBJ2-1	ASSLGAGGYNEQF
TRBV4-3	TRBJ2-1	ASSLTPGLASSYEQF
TRBV5-1	TRBJ1-2	ASSFQGIYEGYT
TRBV28	TRBJ1-2	ASSFADRRSGYT
TRBV28	TRBJ1-4	ASDQGGEKLF
TRBV5-1	TRBJ1-1	ASSPQGARTEAF
TRBV27	TRBJ1-6	ASSLSLGARSPLH
TRBV3-1/TRBV3-2	TRBJ2-3	ASSSLAGTTDMQY
TRBV7-9	TRBJ2-7	ASSLEVGRAKQY
TRBV18	TRBJ2-1	ASSTDQAEQF
TRBV15	TRBJ2-1	ATSRDPGTVDNEQF
TRBV20-1	TRBJ2-1	SASGAGVVYNEQF
TRBV2	TRBJ1-4	ASSERQPNEKLF
TRBV2	TRBJ2-5	ASSDPGGRFQETQY
TRBV5-4	TRBJ1-1	ASSLEKTEAF
TRBV19	TRBJ2-7	ASSIRTGDVDEQY